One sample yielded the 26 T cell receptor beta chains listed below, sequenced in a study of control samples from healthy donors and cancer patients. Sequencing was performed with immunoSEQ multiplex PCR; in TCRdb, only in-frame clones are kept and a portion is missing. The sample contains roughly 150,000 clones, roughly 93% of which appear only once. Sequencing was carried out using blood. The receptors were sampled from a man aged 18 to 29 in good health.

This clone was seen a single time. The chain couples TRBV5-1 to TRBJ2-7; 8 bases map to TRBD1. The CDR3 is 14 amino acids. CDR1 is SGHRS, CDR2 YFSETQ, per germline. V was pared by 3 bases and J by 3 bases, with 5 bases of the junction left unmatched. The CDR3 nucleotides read TGCGCCAGCAGCTATTGGACAGGGAACTACGAGCAGTACTTC. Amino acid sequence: CASSYWTGNYEQYF.

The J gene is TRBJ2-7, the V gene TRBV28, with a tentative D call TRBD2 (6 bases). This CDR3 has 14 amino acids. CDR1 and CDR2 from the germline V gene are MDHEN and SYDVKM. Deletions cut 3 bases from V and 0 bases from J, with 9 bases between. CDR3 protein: CASSLEGFSYEQYF. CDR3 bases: TGTGCCAGCAGTTTGGAGGGCTTCTCCTACGAGCAGTACTTC.

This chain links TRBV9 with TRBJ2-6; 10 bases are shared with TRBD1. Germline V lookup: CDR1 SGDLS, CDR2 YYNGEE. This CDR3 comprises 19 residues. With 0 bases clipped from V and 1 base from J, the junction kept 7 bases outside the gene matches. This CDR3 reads CASSVEGRQGASGANVLTF. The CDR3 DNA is TGTGCCAGCAGCGTAGAGGGGAGACAGGGGGCTTCTGGGGCCAACGTCCTGACTTTC.

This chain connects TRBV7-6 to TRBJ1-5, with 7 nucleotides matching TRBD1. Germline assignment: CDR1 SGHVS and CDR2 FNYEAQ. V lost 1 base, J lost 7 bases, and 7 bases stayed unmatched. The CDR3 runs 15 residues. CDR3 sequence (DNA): TGTGCCAGCAGCTTAGGATCACAGGGGTTCCAGCCCCAGCATTTT. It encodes CASSLGSQGFQPQHF.

The CDR3 loop is CASSLGSTYEQYF. The CDR3 DNA sequence: TGTGCCAGCAGCCTAGGGTCAACCTACGAGCAGTACTTC. The chain carries TRBV28 and TRBJ2-7; D is undetermined. The CDR3 runs to 13 residues. V was shortened by 6 bases and J by 2 bases, with 11 bases between the two germline ends. The germline CDR1 and CDR2 sequences are MDHEN and SYDVKM.

The CDR3: CASSRQGVRANEQFF. In DNA, the CDR3 is TGCGCCAGCAGCCGACAGGGGGTGAGGGCCAATGAGCAGTTCTTC. The chain combines TRBV5-1 with TRBJ2-1; 9 bases fit TRBD1. Trimming took 4 bases from V and 6 from J; bases not matched to a gene: 8. Germline V CDR1 and CDR2: SGHRS, YFSETQ. There are 15 residues in the CDR3.

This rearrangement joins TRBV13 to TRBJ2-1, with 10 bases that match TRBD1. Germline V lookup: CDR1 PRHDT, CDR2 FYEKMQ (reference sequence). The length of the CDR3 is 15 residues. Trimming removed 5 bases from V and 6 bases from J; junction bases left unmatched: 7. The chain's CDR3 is CASSGRDRGSNEQFF. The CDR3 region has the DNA TGTGCCAGCAGCGGCCGGGACAGGGGTTCCAATGAGCAGTTCTTC.

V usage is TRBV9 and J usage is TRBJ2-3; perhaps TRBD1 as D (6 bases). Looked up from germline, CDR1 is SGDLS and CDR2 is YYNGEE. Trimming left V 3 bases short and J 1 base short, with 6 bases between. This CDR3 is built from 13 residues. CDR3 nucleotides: TGTGCCAGCAGCGCAGGGGGCACAGATACGCAGTATTTT. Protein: CASSAGGTDTQYF.

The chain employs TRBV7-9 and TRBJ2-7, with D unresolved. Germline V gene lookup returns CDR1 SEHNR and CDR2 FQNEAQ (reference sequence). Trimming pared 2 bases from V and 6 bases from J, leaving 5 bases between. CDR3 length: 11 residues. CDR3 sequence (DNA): TGTGCCAGCAGCTTATCGGCCGAGCAGTACTTC. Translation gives CASSLSAEQYF.

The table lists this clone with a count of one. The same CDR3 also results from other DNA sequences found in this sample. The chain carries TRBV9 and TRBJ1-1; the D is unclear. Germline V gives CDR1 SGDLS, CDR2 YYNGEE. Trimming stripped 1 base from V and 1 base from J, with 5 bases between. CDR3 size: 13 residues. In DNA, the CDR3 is TGTGCCAGCAGCGTACCCCAGAACACTGAAGCTTTCTTT. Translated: CASSVPQNTEAFF. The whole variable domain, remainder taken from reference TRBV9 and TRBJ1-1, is DSGVTQTPKHLITATGQRVTLRCSPRSGDLSVYWYQQSLDQGLQFLIQYYNGEERAKGNILERFSAQQFPDLHSELNLSSLELGDSALYFCASSVPQNTEAFFGQGTRLTVV.

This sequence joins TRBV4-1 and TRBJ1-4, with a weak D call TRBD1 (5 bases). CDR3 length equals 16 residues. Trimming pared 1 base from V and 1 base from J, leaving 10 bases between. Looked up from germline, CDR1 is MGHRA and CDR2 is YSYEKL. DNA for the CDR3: TGCGCCAGCAGCCAAGTTCTCCAGGGAACTAATGAAAAACTGTTTTTT. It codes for CASSQVLQGTNEKLFF.

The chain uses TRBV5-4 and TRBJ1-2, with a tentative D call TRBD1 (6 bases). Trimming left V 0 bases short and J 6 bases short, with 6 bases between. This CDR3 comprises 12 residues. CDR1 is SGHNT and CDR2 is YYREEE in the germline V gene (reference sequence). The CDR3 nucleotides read TGTGCCAGCAGCTTGGAGGGGGATGGCTACACCTTC. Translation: CASSLEGDGYTF. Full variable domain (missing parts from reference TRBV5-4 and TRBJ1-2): ETGVTQSPTHLIKTRGQQVTLRCSSQSGHNTVSWYQQALGQGPQFIFQYYREEENGRGNFPPRFSGLQFPNYSSELNVNALELDDSALYLCASSLEGDGYTFGSGTRLTVV.

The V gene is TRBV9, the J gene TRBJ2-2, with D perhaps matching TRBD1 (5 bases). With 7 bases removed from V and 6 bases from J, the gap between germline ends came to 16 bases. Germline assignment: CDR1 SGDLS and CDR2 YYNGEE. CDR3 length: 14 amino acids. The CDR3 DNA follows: TGTGCCAGCGAAGGGAAGGGGTTCCCCGGGGAGCTGTTTTTT. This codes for CASEGKGFPGELFF. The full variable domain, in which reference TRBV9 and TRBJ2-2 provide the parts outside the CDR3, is DSGVTQTPKHLITATGQRVTLRCSPRSGDLSVYWYQQSLDQGLQFLIQYYNGEERAKGNILERFSAQQFPDLHSELNLSSLELGDSALYFCASEGKGFPGELFFGEGSRLTVL.

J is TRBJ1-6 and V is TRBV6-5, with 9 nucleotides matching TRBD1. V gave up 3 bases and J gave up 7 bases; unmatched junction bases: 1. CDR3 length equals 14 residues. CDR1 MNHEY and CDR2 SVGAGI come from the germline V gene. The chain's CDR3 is CASSYGTGNSPLHF. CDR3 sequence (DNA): TGTGCCAGCAGTTATGGGACAGGGAATTCACCCCTCCACTTT.

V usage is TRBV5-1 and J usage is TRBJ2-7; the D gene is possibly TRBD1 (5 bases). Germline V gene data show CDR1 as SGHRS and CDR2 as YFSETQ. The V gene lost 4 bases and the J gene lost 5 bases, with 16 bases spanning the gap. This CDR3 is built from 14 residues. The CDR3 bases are TGCGCCAGCAGCCTTAGTTGGGGCAAGAACGAGCAGTACTTC. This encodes CASSLSWGKNEQYF.

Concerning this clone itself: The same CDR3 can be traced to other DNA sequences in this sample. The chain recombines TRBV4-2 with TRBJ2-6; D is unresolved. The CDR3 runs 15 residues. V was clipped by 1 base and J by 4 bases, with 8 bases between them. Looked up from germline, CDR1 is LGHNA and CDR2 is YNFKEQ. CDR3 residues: CASSQGKAGANVLTF. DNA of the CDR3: TGTGCCAGCAGCCAAGGAAAAGCGGGGGCCAACGTCCTGACTTTC.

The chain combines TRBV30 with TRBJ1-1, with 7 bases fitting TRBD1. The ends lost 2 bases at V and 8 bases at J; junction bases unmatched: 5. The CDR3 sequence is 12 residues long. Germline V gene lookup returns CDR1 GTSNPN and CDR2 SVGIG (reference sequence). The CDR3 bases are TGTGCCTGGAGTTCCCTGGACAGGGAAGCTTTCTTT. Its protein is CAWSSLDREAFF.

The CDR3 loop reads CSIMGGSPGNEQFF. The CDR3 nucleotides read TGCAGCATAATGGGGGGCTCCCCCGGCAATGAGCAGTTCTTC. This chain connects TRBV29-1 to TRBJ2-1, with D perhaps given as TRBD1 or TRBD2 (6 bases each). Germline values: CDR1 SQVTM, CDR2 ANQGSEA. Trimming took 8 bases from V and 6 from J, leaving 20 bases between them. There are 14 residues in the CDR3.

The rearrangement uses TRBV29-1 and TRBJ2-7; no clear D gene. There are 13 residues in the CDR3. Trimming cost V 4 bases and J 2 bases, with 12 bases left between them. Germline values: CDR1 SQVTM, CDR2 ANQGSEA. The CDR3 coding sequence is TGCAGCGTTGTTCGAGCAGCTACCTACGAGCAGTACTTC. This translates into CSVVRAATYEQYF.

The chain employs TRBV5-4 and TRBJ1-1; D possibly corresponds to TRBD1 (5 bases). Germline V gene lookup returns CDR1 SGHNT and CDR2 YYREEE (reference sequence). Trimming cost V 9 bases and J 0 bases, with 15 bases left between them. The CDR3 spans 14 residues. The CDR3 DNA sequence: TGTGCCACTGGAGGGGACCCCATGAACACTGAAGCTTTCTTT. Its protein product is CATGGDPMNTEAFF.

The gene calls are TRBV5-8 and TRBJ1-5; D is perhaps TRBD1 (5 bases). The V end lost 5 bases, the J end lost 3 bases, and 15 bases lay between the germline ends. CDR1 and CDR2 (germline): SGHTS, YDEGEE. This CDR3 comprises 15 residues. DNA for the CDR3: TGTGCCAGCAGTCAACCCCGACAGACCAATCAGCCCCAGCATTTT. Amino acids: CASSQPRQTNQPQHF.

CDR3 amino acids: CASSSPGDGQETQYF. CDR3 bases: TGTGCCAGCAGTTCGCCAGGGGACGGGCAAGAGACCCAGTACTTC. The chain uses TRBV6-5 and TRBJ2-5; maybe TRBD1 (6 bases). V gave up 4 bases and J gave up 2 bases, with 14 bases separating them. The germline gives CDR1 MNHEY, CDR2 SVGAGI. The CDR3 sequence is 15 residues long.

CDR3 sequence: CASSPFGRDQYF. CDR3 nucleotide sequence: TGTGCCAGCAGCCCATTCGGGAGGGACCAGTACTTC. The chain couples TRBV3-1 (or the pseudogene TRBV3-2) to TRBJ2-5; TRBD2 agrees at 8 bases. This CDR3 contains 12 residues. V lost 4 bases, J lost 10 bases, and 5 bases stayed unmatched. Germline V CDR1 and CDR2: LGHDT, YNNKEL (reference sequence).

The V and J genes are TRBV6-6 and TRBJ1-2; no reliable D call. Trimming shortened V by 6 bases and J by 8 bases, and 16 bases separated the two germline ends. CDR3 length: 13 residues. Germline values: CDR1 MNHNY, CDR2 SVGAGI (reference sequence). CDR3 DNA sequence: TGTGCCAGCAGGATGACGGAGGGCGAGGGCTACACCTTC. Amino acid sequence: CASRMTEGEGYTF.

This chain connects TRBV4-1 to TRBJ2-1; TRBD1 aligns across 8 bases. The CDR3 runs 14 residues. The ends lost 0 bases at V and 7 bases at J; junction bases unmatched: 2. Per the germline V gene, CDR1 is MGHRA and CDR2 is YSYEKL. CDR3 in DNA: TGCGCCAGCAGCCAAGACAGGGGGCGGAATGAGCAGTTCTTC. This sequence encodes CASSQDRGRNEQFF.

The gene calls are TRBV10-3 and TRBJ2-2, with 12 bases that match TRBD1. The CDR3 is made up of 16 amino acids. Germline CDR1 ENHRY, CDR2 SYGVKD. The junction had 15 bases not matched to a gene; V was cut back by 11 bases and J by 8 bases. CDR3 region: CASWDGDRGLAGELFF. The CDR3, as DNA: TGTGCCTCCTGGGACGGGGACAGGGGGCTTGCGGGGGAGCTGTTTTTT.